The 5 T cell receptor beta chains below were found in one sample sequenced in a study of T cell repertoires in cytomegalovirus infection. TCRdb reprocessed the reads with MiXCR, giving one entry per CDR3 protein. The data contain hundreds of thousands of distinct CDR3 sequences, roughly 36% of them singletons. Source material: PBMCs. The receptors were sampled from a human donor in good health (CMV status not recorded). Some clones in this sample may be carry-over from other donors' samples.

In its sample, this clonotype was seen many times. The chain uses TRBV7-2 and TRBJ2-5; weak D call: TRBD1 (6 bases). The CDR3 consists of 17 residues. CDR1 and CDR2 (germline): SGHTA, FQGNSA. The germline V and J ends were trimmed by 2 bases and 1 base, with 17 bases remaining between them. The CDR3 coding sequence is TGTGCCAGCAGCTTACTGTATAGGGACACACTCCAAGAGACCCAGTACTTC. This gives the protein CASSLLYRDTLQETQYF. Complete variable domain (other parts from reference TRBV7-2 and TRBJ2-5): GAGVSQSPSNKVTEKGKDVELRCDPISGHTALYWYRQSLGQGLEFLIYFQGNSAPDKSGLPSDRFSAERTGGSVSTLTIQRTQQEDSAVYLCASSLLYRDTLQETQYFGPGTRLLVL.

This chain connects TRBV5-1 to TRBJ2-2; D could derive from TRBD1 or TRBD2 (5 bases each). V was trimmed by 0 bases and J by 1 base, leaving 7 bases between them. The CDR3 consists of 15 residues. In germline, CDR1 is SGHRS, CDR2 YFSETQ. The CDR3 coding sequence is TGCGCCAGCAGCTTGGGGGGGATGAACACCGGGGAGCTGTTTTTT. This translates into CASSLGGMNTGELFF.

This clonotype was counted a few times. The rearrangement uses TRBV2 and TRBJ1-5; D gene ambiguous. V was cut by 6 bases and J by 3 bases, with 12 bases left in between. This CDR3 has 14 residues. Germline CDR1 reads SNHLY; CDR2 reads FYNNEI. CDR3 sequence reads: CASRPGQHNQPQHF. The CDR3, as DNA: TGTGCCAGCAGGCCCGGGCAGCACAATCAGCCCCAGCATTTT.

This clonotype was seen a few times. The CDR3 sequence: CASSLVPGYQPQHF. The CDR3 DNA sequence: TGTGCCAGCAGTTTGGTTCCAGGATATCAGCCCCAGCATTTT. J is TRBJ1-5 and V is TRBV7-2; D remains ambiguous. The CDR3 contains 14 residues. V lost 6 bases to trimming and J lost 5 bases, with 14 bases between them. Per the germline V gene, CDR1 is SGHTA and CDR2 is FQGNSA.

The rearrangement links TRBV4-2 to TRBJ2-1; 7 positions agree with TRBD2. The CDR3 sequence is 22 residues long. V dropped 0 bases and J dropped 6; count of bases not matched to a gene: 26. Germline CDR1 reads LGHNA; CDR2 reads YNFKEQ. The CDR3 sequence: CASSQDEVAAGDVGLRRNEQFF. The DNA of the CDR3 is TGTGCCAGCAGCCAAGATGAGGTGGCGGCGGGAGATGTAGGGCTTCGTCGCAATGAGCAGTTCTTC.